The entry below gives a single T cell receptor (beta chain) sequence along with its context. As yet, its antigen is unknown. J gave up 2 bases and V 4 bases, and 8 bases lay outside the gene matches. The CDR3 contains 15 residues. Germline CDR1 MNHEY, CDR2 SVGAGI. The data derive from a study of cytomegalovirus exposure and HLA in healthy donors. In the PCR, 60 Vbeta and 13 Jbeta primers were used. Generated by immunoSEQ multiplex PCR, the TCRdb table keeps only in-frame clones and is missing some. The sample contains roughly 190,000 clones, 79% of which appear only once. Study-level results: There were about 160 TCR beta chains listed as cytomegalovirus-associated. In a later analysis, at a false discovery rate of 0.05, 16,951 TCR beta sequences matched HLA alleles.

This clonotype originated in a woman between 45 and 65 years old in good health and CMV-seronegative. Source material: PBMCs. V gene TRBV6-5 combines with J gene TRBJ2-7; 7 bases fit TRBD1. The CDR3 bases are TGTGCCAGCAGTTCGGACAGGACCAGCCCCTACGAGCAGTACTTC. It codes for CASSSDRTSPYEQYF.